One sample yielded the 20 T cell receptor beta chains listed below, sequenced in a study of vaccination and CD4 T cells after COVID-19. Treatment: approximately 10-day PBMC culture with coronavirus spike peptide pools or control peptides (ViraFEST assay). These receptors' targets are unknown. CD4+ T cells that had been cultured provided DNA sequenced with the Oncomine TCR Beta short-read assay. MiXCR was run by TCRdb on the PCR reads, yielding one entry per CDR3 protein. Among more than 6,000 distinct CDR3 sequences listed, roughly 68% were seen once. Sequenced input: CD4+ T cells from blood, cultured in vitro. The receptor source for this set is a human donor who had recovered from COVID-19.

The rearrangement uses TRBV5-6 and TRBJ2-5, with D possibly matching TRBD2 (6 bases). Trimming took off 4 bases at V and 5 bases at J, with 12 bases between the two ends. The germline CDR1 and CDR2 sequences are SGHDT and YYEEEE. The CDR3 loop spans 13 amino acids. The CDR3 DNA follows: TGTGCCAGCAGCATGGACGGAGGGGAGACCCAGTACTTC. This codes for CASSMDGGETQYF.

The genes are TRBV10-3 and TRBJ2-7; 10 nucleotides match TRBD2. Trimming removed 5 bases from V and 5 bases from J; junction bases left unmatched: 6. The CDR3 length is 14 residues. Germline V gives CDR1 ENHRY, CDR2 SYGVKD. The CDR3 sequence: CAISLAGVGNEQYF. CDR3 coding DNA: TGTGCCATCAGTCTAGCGGGAGTGGGCAACGAGCAGTACTTC.

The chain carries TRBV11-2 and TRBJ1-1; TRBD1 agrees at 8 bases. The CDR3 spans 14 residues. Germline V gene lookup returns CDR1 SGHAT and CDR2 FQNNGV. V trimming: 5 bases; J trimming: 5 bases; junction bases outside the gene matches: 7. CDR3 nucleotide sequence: TGTGCCAGCAGCCCACGGACAGGGAGTACTGAAGCTTTCTTT. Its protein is CASSPRTGSTEAFF. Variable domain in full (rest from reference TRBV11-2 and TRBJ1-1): EAGVAQSPRYKIIEKRQSVAFWCNPISGHATLYWYQQILGQGPKLLIQFQNNGVVDDSQLPKDRFSAERLKGVDSTLKIQPAKLEDSAVYLCASSPRTGSTEAFFGQGTRLTVV.

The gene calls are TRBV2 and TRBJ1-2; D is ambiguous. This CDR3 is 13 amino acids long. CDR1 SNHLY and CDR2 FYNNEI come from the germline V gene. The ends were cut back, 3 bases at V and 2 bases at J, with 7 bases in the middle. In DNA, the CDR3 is TGTGCCAGCAGTGATCCAGGCAACTATGGCTACACCTTC. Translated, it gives CASSDPGNYGYTF.

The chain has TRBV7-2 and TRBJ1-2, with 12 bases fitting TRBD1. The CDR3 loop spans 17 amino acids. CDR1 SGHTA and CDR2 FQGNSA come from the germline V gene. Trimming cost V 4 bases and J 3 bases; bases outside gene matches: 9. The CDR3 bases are TGTGCCAGCAGCTCGGGACAGGGGGCGCATTTTGACTATGGCTACACCTTC. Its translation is CASSSGQGAHFDYGYTF. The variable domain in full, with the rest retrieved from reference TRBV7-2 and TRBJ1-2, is GAGVSQSPSNKVTEKGKDVELRCDPISGHTALYWYRQSLGQGLEFLIYFQGNSAPDKSGLPSDRFSAERTGGSVSTLTIQRTQQEDSAVYLCASSSGQGAHFDYGYTFGSGTRLTVV.

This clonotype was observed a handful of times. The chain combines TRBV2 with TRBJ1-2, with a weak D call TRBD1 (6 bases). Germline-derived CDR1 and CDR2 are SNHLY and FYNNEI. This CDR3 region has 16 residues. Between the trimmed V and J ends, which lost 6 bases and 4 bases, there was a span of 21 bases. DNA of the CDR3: TGTGCCAGCAGGAGTTCAGGGGCTAGCGGGGGCTATGGCTACACCTTC. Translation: CASRSSGASGGYGYTF.

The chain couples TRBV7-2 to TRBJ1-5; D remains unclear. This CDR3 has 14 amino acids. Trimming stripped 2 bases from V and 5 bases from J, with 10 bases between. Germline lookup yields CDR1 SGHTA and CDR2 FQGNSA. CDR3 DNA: TGTGCCAGCAGCTTACTGGGATCAGATCAGCCCCAGCATTTT. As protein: CASSLLGSDQPQHF.

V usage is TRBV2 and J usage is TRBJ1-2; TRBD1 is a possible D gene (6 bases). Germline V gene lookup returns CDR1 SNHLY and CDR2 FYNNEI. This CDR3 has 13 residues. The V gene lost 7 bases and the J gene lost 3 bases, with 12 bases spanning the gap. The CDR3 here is CASTQQGYYGYTF. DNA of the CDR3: TGTGCCAGCACCCAACAGGGATACTATGGCTACACCTTC.

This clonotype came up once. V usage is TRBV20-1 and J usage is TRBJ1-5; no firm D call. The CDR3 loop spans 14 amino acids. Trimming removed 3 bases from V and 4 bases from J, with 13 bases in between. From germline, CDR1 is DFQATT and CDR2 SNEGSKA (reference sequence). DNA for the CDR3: TGCAGTGCTAGTGTGGGCCCTCAAAATCAGCCCCAGCATTTT. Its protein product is CSASVGPQNQPQHF.

In DNA form, the CDR3 reads TGCAGTGCTAGCCCTCAGCGGGTCGGTGAGCAGTTCTTC. This gives the protein CSASPQRVGEQFF. J is TRBJ2-1 and V is TRBV20-1; maybe TRBD2 (6 bases). Trimming removed 3 bases at V and 9 bases at J, with 15 bases between. Germline V gene data show CDR1 as DFQATT and CDR2 as SNEGSKA (reference sequence). The CDR3 has 13 amino acids.

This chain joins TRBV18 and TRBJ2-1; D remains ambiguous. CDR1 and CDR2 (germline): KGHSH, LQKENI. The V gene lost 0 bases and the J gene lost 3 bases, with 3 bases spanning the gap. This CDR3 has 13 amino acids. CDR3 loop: CASSPPGYNEQFF. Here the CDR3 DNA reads TGTGCCAGCTCACCACCAGGCTACAATGAGCAGTTCTTC.

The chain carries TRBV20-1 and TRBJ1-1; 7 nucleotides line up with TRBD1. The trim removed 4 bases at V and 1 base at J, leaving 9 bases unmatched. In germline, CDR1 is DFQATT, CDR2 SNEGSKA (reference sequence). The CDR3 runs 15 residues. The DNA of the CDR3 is TGCAGTGCTAATGACAGGGCCACCTGGAACACTGAAGCTTTCTTT. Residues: CSANDRATWNTEAFF.

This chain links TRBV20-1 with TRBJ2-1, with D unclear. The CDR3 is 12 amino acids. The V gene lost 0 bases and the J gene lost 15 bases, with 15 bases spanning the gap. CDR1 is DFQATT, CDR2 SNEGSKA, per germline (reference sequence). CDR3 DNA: TGCAGTGCTAGAGATTCGGCGGAGTTAACGTTCTTC. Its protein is CSARDSAELTFF.

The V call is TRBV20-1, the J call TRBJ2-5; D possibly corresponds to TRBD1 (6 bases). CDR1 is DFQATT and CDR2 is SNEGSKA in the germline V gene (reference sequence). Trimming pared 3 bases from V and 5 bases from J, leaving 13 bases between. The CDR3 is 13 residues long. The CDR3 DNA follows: TGCAGTGCTAGCCCGGGACATATTGAGACCCAGTACTTC. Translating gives CSASPGHIETQYF.

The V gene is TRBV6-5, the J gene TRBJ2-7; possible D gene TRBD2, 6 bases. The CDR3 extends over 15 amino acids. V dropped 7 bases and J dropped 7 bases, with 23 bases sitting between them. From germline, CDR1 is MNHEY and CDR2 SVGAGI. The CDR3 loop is CASTSLSNRLGEQYF. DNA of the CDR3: TGTGCCAGCACCTCCTTGAGTAATAGACTAGGGGAGCAGTACTTC.

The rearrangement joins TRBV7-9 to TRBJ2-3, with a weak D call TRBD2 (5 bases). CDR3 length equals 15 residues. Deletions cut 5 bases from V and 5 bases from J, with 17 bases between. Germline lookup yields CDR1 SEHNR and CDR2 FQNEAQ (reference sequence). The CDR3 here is CASSLSRAGIDTQYF. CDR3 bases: TGTGCCAGCAGCCTCAGTCGGGCCGGGATAGATACGCAGTATTTT. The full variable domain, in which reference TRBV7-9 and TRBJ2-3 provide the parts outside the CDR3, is DTGVSQNPRHKITKRGQNVTFRCDPISEHNRLYWYRQTLGQGPEFLTYFQNEAQLEKSRLLSDRFSAERPKGSFSTLEIQRTEQGDSAMYLCASSLSRAGIDTQYFGPGTRLTVL.

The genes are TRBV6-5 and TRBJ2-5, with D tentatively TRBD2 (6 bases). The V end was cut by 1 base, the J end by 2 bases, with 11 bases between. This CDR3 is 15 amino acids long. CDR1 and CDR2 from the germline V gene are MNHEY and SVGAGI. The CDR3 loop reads CASSYLPSDQETQYF. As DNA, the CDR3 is TGTGCCAGCAGTTACTTACCTAGCGATCAAGAGACCCAGTACTTC.

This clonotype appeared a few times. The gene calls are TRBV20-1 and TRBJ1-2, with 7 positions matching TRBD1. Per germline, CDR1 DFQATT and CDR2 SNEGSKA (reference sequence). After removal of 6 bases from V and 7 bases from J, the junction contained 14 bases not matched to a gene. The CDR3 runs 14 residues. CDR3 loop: CSARRRTGDGGYTF. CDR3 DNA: TGCAGTGCCAGGCGGAGGACAGGTGATGGTGGCTACACCTTC.

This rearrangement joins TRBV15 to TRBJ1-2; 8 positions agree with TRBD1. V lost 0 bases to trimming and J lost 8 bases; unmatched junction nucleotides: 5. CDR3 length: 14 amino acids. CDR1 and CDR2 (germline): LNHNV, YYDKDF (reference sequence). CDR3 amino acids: CATSREDRVTGYTF. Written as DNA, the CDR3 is TGTGCCACCAGCAGAGAGGACAGGGTAACCGGCTACACCTTC. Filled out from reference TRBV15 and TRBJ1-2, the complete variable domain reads DAMVIQNPRYQVTQFGKPVTLSCSQTLNHNVMYWYQQKSSQAPKLLFHYYDKDFNNEADTPDNFQSRRPNTSFCFLDIRSPGLGDTAMYLCATSREDRVTGYTFGSGTRLTVV.

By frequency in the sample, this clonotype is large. For the CDR3, the DNA is TGCAGTGCTAGAAAACCGGGACTAGGTAACGAGCAGTACTTC. Translation: CSARKPGLGNEQYF. The chain uses TRBV20-1 and TRBJ2-7; 8 bases align to TRBD2. Germline CDR1 reads DFQATT; CDR2 reads SNEGSKA (reference sequence). The ends lost 2 bases at V and 5 bases at J; junction bases unmatched: 8. The CDR3 has 14 amino acids.